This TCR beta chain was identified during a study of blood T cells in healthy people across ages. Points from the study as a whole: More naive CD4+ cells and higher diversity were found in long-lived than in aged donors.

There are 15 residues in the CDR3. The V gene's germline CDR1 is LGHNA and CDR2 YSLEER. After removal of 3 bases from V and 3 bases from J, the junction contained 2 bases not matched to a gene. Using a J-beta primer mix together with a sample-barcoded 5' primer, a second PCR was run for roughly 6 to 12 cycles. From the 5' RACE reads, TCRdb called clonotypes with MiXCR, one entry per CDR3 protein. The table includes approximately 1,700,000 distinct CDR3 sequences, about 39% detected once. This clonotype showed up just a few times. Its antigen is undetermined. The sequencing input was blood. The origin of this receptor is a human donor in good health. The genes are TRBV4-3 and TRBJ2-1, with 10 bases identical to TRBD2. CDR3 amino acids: CASSHLAGDYNEQFF. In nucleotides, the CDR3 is TGCGCCAGCAGCCACCTAGCGGGGGACTACAATGAGCAGTTCTTC.